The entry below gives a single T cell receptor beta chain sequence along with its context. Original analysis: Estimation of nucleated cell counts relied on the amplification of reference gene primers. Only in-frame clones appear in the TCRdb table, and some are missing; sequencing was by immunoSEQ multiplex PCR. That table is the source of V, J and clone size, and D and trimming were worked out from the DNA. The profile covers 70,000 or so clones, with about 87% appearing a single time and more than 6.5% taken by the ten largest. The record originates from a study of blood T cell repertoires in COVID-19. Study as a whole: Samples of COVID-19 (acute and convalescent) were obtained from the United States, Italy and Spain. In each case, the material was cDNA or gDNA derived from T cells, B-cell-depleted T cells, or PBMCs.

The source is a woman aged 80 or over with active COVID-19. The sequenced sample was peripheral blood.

Here the CDR3 DNA reads TGCGCCAGCAGCTTGTGGACTAGCGGGAACAATGAGCAGTTCTTC. It is translated as CASSLWTSGNNEQFF. The rearrangement uses TRBV5-1 and TRBJ2-1; 12 bases agree with TRBD2. Germline CDR1 reads SGHRS; CDR2 reads YFSETQ. This CDR3 comprises 15 residues. Losses at the gene ends were 1 base for V and 5 bases for J; bases not matched to a gene: 1.